The 3 T cell receptor beta chains given below trace back to one sample, sequenced in a study of T cell responses to AZD1222 COVID-19 vaccine (TCRdb year 2021). Reading the label with the study, this specimen's time point is: baseline before first vaccination. Libraries were prepared through the immunoSEQ multiplex PCR assay. TCRdb limited this immuneACCESS table to in-frame rearrangements with V and J called. A share of clones is missing; checked studies link under half to unresolved V genes, and the rest is unexplained. This sample is represented by 90,000 to 100,000 clones; around 89% of them were singletons. The top ten constitute under 8.5% of the sample. Sequenced material: peripheral blood, taken on day 0 of AZD1222 vaccination. The receptors here all came from an adult in good health.

The rearrangement uses TRBV9 and TRBJ1-2, with TRBD1 as a possible D gene (6 bases). Per germline, CDR1 SGDLS and CDR2 YYNGEE. This CDR3 region has 13 residues. Trimming left V 4 bases short and J 8 bases short, with 15 bases between. In DNA, the CDR3 is TGTGCCAGCAGCCCAACCGACAGGTTCGGCTACACCTTC. Translation: CASSPTDRFGYTF.

The chain combines TRBV11-2 with TRBJ2-5; 13 bases fit TRBD2. The CDR3 is made up of 15 amino acids. The V gene end was trimmed by 5 bases and the J gene end by 3 bases; junction bases not matched to a gene: 3. CDR1 and CDR2 (germline): SGHAT, FQNNGV. CDR3 loop: CASSTGTSGKETQYF. The DNA for the CDR3 is TGTGCCAGCAGCACCGGGACTAGCGGGAAAGAGACCCAGTACTTC.

This clone was detected a few times. The rearrangement joins TRBV6-2 or TRBV6-3 to TRBJ1-5; 7 bases line up with TRBD1. Trimming removed 5 bases from V and 0 bases from J; junction bases left unmatched: 4. CDR3 size: 15 residues. Looked up from germline, CDR1 is MNHEY and CDR2 is SVGEGT. The CDR3 DNA is TGTGCCAGCAGTCTACAGGGGAATAGCAATCAGCCCCAGCATTTT. This codes for CASSLQGNSNQPQHF.